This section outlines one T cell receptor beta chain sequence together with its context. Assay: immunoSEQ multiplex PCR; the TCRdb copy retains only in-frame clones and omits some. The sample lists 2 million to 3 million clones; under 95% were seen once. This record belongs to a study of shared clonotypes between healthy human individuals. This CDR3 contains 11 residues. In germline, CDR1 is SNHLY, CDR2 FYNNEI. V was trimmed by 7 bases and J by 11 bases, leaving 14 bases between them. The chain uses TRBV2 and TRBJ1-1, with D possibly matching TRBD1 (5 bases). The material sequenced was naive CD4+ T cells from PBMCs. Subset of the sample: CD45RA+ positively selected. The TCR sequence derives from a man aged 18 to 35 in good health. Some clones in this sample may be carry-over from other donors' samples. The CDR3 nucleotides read TGTGCCAGCAATGAGGGGCCGGCTGCTTTCTTT. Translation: CASNEGPAAFF.